What follows are 17 T cell receptor beta chains derived from one specimen sequenced in a study of cytomegalovirus exposure and HLA in healthy donors. With 60 Vbeta and 13 Jbeta primers, the PCR was carried out. Data came from immunoSEQ multiplex PCR; TCRdb stores just in-frame clones and leaves some out. The sample has around 130,000 clones; roughly three quarters are singletons. Material: PBMCs. All receptors come from a woman aged 55-70 years in good health and CMV-seronegative.

V and J are TRBV10-3 and TRBJ2-3; TRBD2 might be the D (6 bases). The CDR3 is 16 residues long. In germline, CDR1 is ENHRY, CDR2 SYGVKD. Trimming took 7 bases from V and 0 from J, leaving 17 bases between them. The DNA for the CDR3 is TGTGCCATCACCCCCGGGGCGGGGTATAGCACAGATACGCAGTATTTT. It encodes CAITPGAGYSTDTQYF.

The chain has TRBV5-1 and TRBJ1-2; TRBD1 is a possible D gene (5 bases). The length of the CDR3 is 12 residues. V lost 4 bases and J 5 bases, leaving 9 bases between the germline ends. The germline V gene has CDR1 SGHRS and CDR2 YFSETQ. CDR3 DNA: TGCGCCAGCAGCACTGGGGGGTATGGCTACACCTTC. It yields the protein CASSTGGYGYTF.

The genes are TRBV7-6 and TRBJ1-1; 7 bases agree with TRBD1. The CDR3 spans 13 residues. The germline V gene has CDR1 SGHVS and CDR2 FNYEAQ. V trimming: 6 bases; J trimming: 4 bases; junction bases outside the gene matches: 5. The CDR3 sequence is CASSRDRATEAFF. The DNA for the CDR3 is TGTGCCAGCAGTCGTGACAGGGCCACTGAAGCTTTCTTT.

This chain links TRBV5-1 with TRBJ2-3, with 9 bases aligning to TRBD2. The CDR3 is 15 amino acids. The J segment lost 2 bases and the V segment lost 0 bases, leaving 1 base of the junction unmatched. In germline, CDR1 is SGHRS, CDR2 YFSETQ. The CDR3 DNA follows: TGCGCCAGCAGCTTGGGACTAGCGGTCACAGATACGCAGTATTTT. This sequence encodes CASSLGLAVTDTQYF.

As concerns this clone: The same CDR3 arises from other DNA sequences in this sample as well. This rearrangement joins TRBV28 to TRBJ1-5; 7 nucleotides match TRBD1. V shed 3 bases, J shed 0 bases, and the junction held 2 bases outside the gene matches. CDR1 is MDHEN and CDR2 is SYDVKM in the germline V gene. The CDR3 length is 15 residues. The CDR3 region is CASSFHRGSNQPQHF. CDR3 DNA: TGTGCCAGCAGTTTTCACAGGGGTAGCAATCAGCCCCAGCATTTT. Using reference TRBV28 and TRBJ1-5 for the parts outside the CDR3, the full variable domain is DVKVTQSSRYLVKRTGEKVFLECVQDMDHENMFWYRQDPGLGLRLIYFSYDVKMKEKGDIPEGYSVSREKKERFSLILESASTNQTSMYLCASSFHRGSNQPQHFGDGTRLSIL.

V and J are TRBV6-1 and TRBJ1-1; 9 bases are a match to TRBD1. CDR1 MNHNS and CDR2 SASEGT come from the germline V gene. Trimming removed 8 bases from V and 5 bases from J; junction bases left unmatched: 9. This CDR3 is built from 14 residues. In nucleotides, the CDR3 is TGTGCCAGCCTAAACAGGGGGCGCCGGACTGAAGCTTTCTTT. Encoded protein: CASLNRGRRTEAFF.

This clone has more than one count but fewer than ten. V gene TRBV5-1 combines with J gene TRBJ2-7; TRBD2 aligns across 9 bases. Unmatched junction bases numbered 11, after V lost 7 bases and J lost 6 bases. The CDR3 loop spans 14 amino acids. Germline V CDR1 and CDR2: SGHRS, YFSETQ. The CDR3 reads CASRGSGLALEQYF. DNA for the CDR3: TGCGCCAGCCGGGGTTCCGGACTAGCGCTCGAGCAGTACTTC.

The V and J genes are TRBV19 and TRBJ1-2; D is undetermined. This CDR3 is built from 12 residues. CDR1 is LNHDA, CDR2 SQIVND, per germline (reference sequence). V lost 3 bases, J lost 6 bases, and 8 bases lay in between. The CDR3 region is CASSIGLNGYTF. In DNA, the CDR3 is TGTGCCAGTAGTATTGGACTGAATGGCTACACCTTC.

The gene calls are TRBV7-2 and TRBJ1-5; possible D gene TRBD1, 5 bases. CDR1 is SGHTA and CDR2 is FQGNSA in the germline V gene. The CDR3 spans 14 residues. Trimming removed 5 bases from V and 2 bases from J, with 10 bases in between. CDR3 nucleotide sequence: TGTGCCAGCAGCCAGGACACGCGCAATCAGCCCCAGCATTTT. It is translated as CASSQDTRNQPQHF.

The chain employs TRBV5-4 and TRBJ2-5; 8 nucleotides line up with TRBD1. Trimming cost V 0 bases and J 11 bases; bases outside gene matches: 9. Germline V gene sequence: CDR1 SGHNT, CDR2 YYREEE (reference sequence). This CDR3 comprises 14 residues. CDR3 nucleotides: TGTGCCAGCAGCTTGGGGCCAGGGGGCGCAGGGCAGTACTTC. Its translation: CASSLGPGGAGQYF.

This chain links TRBV7-8 with TRBJ1-2, with a weak D call TRBD1 (5 bases). V was clipped by 4 bases and J by 8 bases, with 14 bases between them. Per germline, CDR1 SGHVS and CDR2 FQNEAQ. CDR3 length: 13 residues. The DNA of the CDR3 is TGTGCCAGCAGCTCAGGGTACTACAGAGGCTACACCTTC. It translates to CASSSGYYRGYTF.

Written as DNA, the CDR3 is TGTGCCAGCAGCATACCCTCTATAGCCCTATACGAGCAGTACTTC. This sequence encodes CASSIPSIALYEQYF. The rearrangement uses TRBV28 and TRBJ2-7; no reliable D call. V was trimmed by 6 bases and J by 4 bases, leaving 19 bases between them. This CDR3 comprises 15 residues. Germline loops: CDR1 MDHEN, CDR2 SYDVKM.

This chain connects TRBV6-1 to TRBJ1-5; 7 bases align to TRBD1. The CDR3 has 15 amino acids. The V gene end was trimmed by 3 bases and the J gene end by 8 bases; junction bases not matched to a gene: 10. Germline loops: CDR1 MNHNS, CDR2 SASEGT. CDR3 coding DNA: TGTGCCAGCAGTGACGGACAGGACCCACGCAAGCCCCAGCATTTT. Translation: CASSDGQDPRKPQHF.

V gene TRBV2 combines with J gene TRBJ2-4; possible D gene TRBD2, 6 bases. V shed 3 bases and J shed 0 bases, with 9 bases lying between them. Germline CDR1 SNHLY, CDR2 FYNNEI. The length of the CDR3 is 15 residues. Here the CDR3 DNA reads TGTGCCAGCAGTGACGGGGGTGTAGCCAAAAACATTCAGTACTTC. As protein: CASSDGGVAKNIQYF.

The chain links TRBV4-2 to TRBJ1-5; 11 nucleotides line up with TRBD1. Germline-derived CDR1 and CDR2 are LGHNA and YNFKEQ. J was trimmed by 5 bases and V by 1 base; bases with no gene match: 13. This CDR3 has 19 residues. CDR3: CASSQARDRGFVSDQPQHF. DNA for the CDR3: TGTGCCAGCAGCCAAGCCCGGGACAGGGGGTTTGTATCAGATCAGCCCCAGCATTTT.

This chain uses TRBV19 with TRBJ1-1; D not resolved. From germline, CDR1 is LNHDA and CDR2 SQIVND (reference sequence). Trimming left V 3 bases short and J 0 bases short, with 11 bases between. The CDR3 runs to 15 residues. The CDR3 coding sequence is TGTGCCAGTAGTATTGTCGACACTTTGAACACTGAAGCTTTCTTT. Encoded protein: CASSIVDTLNTEAFF. The full variable domain, with the rest looked up from reference TRBV19 and TRBJ1-1, is DGGITQSPKYLFRKEGQNVTLSCEQNLNHDAMYWYRQDPGQGLRLIYYSQIVNDFQKGDIAEGYSVSREKKESFPLTVTSAQKNPTAFYLCASSIVDTLNTEAFFGQGTRLTVV.

This chain uses TRBV30 with TRBJ1-6, with D unclear. Germline CDR1 GTSNPN, CDR2 SVGIG (reference sequence). This CDR3 spans 16 amino acids. The V end was cut by 2 bases, the J end by 8 bases, with 19 bases between. In DNA, the CDR3 is TGTGCCTGGAGTCCCCTCGGGAGCGGGCCTTATTCACCCCTCCACTTT. This encodes CAWSPLGSGPYSPLHF.